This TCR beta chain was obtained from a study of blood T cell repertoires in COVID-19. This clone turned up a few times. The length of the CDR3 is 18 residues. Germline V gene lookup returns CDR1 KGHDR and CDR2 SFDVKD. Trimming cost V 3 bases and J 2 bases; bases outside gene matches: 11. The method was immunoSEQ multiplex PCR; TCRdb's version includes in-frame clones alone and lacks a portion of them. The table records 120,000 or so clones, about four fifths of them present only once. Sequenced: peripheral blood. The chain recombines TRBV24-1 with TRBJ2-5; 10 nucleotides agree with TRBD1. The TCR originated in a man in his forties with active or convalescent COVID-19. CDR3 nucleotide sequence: TGTGCCACCAGTGATCTCGGGACAGGGGCCATATTACAAGAGACCCAGTACTTC. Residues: CATSDLGTGAILQETQYF.